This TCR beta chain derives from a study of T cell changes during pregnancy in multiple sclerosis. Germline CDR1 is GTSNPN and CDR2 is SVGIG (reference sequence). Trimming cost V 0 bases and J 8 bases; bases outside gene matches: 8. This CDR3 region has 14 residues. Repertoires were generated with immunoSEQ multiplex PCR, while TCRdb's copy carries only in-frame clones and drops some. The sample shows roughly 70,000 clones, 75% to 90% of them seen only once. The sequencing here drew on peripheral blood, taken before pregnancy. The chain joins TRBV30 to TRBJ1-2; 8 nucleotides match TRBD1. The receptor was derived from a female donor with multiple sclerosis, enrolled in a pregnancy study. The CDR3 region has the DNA TGTGCCTGGAGTGTAAAAAGGACAGGGCAGGGCTACACCTTC. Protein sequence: CAWSVKRTGQGYTF.